This T cell receptor (beta chain) was recorded in a study of T-cell reconstitution after alpha-beta-depleted transplantation in children. Unique molecular identifiers were used in preparing the TCRbeta library. TCRdb re-called the PCR reads through MiXCR, storing one row per CDR3 protein. The sample holds about 230,000 distinct CDR3 sequences, roughly 10% seen once. The CDR3 is 13 amino acids. Germline V CDR1 and CDR2: SGHTA, FQGNSA. Unmatched junction bases numbered 8, after V lost 5 bases and J lost 11 bases. The sample holds many counts of this clonotype. This sequence originates from a human donor who donated a stem cell graft to a child with acute lymphoblastic leukemia. The chain uses TRBV7-2 and TRBJ2-7; 11 bases line up with TRBD1. The sequenced sample was PBMCs from the stem cell graft donor, obtained from the stem cell graft. Written as DNA, the CDR3 is TGTGCCAGCAGCGGGGACAGGGGGGGCGTCGAGTACTTC. This gives the protein CASSGDRGGVEYF.